The 3 T cell receptor beta chains below all came from one sample that was sequenced in a study of blood T cell repertoires in COVID-19 (TCRdb year 2020). Libraries were prepared through the immunoSEQ multiplex PCR assay. TCRdb mirrors the immuneACCESS table, restricted to in-frame sequences. Some clones are absent from its copies; in checked studies, under half trace to an unresolved V gene, and the reason for the others is unknown. Counted in this sample were 360,000 or so clones; about 88% of them appeared once. The ten largest clones capture about 0.94% of the sample. The sample comprised PBMCs or T cells enriched from blood (not recorded which). These receptor sequences come from a woman in her twenties or thirties who had been exposed to COVID-19.

This clone was observed a single time. The chain has TRBV12-3 or TRBV12-4 and TRBJ2-5, with a possible D match to TRBD2 (6 bases). With 7 bases removed from V and 4 bases from J, the gap between germline ends came to 13 bases. The CDR3 runs 13 residues. The CDR3 loop is CASTGGLVETQYF. CDR3 DNA sequence: TGTGCCAGCACCGGAGGGCTAGTAGAGACCCAGTACTTC.

The V and J genes are TRBV2 and TRBJ2-3; D perhaps matches TRBD2 (6 bases). CDR3 length: 14 amino acids. Germline values: CDR1 SNHLY, CDR2 FYNNEI. The V end was cut by 8 bases, the J end by 1 base, with 13 bases between. CDR3 protein: CASDVSGGTDTQYF. The DNA for the CDR3 is TGTGCCAGCGACGTTAGCGGCGGCACAGATACGCAGTATTTT.

This clone was detected only a few times. CDR3 nucleotide sequence: TGTGCCAGCATGGGACAGGGGGCAAGCACAGATACGCAGTATTTT. This sequence encodes CASMGQGASTDTQYF. This rearrangement joins TRBV28 to TRBJ2-3; 12 bases are shared with TRBD1. Germline CDR1 is MDHEN and CDR2 is SYDVKM. Trimming removed 7 bases from V and 0 bases from J; junction bases left unmatched: 2. The CDR3 is 15 residues long.